There are a few counts of the clone carrying this T cell receptor beta chain. Its specificity is not known. Trimming cost V 7 bases and J 6 bases; bases outside gene matches: 7. CDR1 is MNHEY, CDR2 SVGAGI, per germline. This CDR3 has 15 amino acids. The sorted Tregs were CD4+CD25+CD127-/low cells. Findings and caveats of the study: Tumor-infiltrating Treg TCR alpha and beta sequences overlapped most with tumor naive CD4+ T cells, then blood naive. Whole repertoires were not studied in the larger cohort, only one V-J beta rearrangement.

Constant-region reverse primers amplified full-length variable regions, followed by semi-nested Nested Universal Primer A PCR. TCRdb re-called the 5' RACE reads through MiXCR, storing one row per CDR3 protein. Of about 32,000 distinct CDR3 sequences listed, about a quarter are singletons. The receptor comes from a female donor with breast cancer. The sequencing sample was made of tumor-infiltrating Tregs sorted from the breast tumor. This chain joins TRBV6-5 and TRBJ1-6; 9 bases fit TRBD1. CDR3 coding DNA: TGTGCCAGCAATGACGACAGGGGGACTAATTCACCCCTCCACTTT. Translation: CASNDDRGTNSPLHF.